The text below deals with one TCR beta chain. These data originate in a study of blood T cell repertoires in COVID-19. About the research overall: T cells, B-cell-depleted T cells, or PBMCs provided the cDNA or gDNA that served as material.

The authors' processing: Reference gene primer amplification gave nucleated cell count estimates. Data came from immunoSEQ multiplex PCR; TCRdb stores just in-frame clones and leaves some out. V, J and clone size are taken as reported in that table, and D and trimming were inferred from the DNA itself. The sample shows about 54,000 clones, approximately 91% of them seen only once. Germline CDR1 is GTSNPN and CDR2 is SVGIG (reference sequence). V was cut by 3 bases and J by 5 bases, with 8 bases left in between. The CDR3 is 11 residues long. The chain couples TRBV30 to TRBJ2-7; the D is unclear. This sequence originates from a woman aged 60-70 years with active or convalescent COVID-19. Sequenced material: peripheral blood. CDR3: CAWRGSHEQYF. In DNA, the CDR3 is TGTGCCTGGAGGGGTAGCCACGAGCAGTACTTC. Full variable domain (rest looked up from reference TRBV30 and TRBJ2-7): SQTIHQWPATLVQPVGSPLSLECTVEGTSNPNLYWYRQAAGRGLQLLFYSVGIGQISSEVPQNLSASRPQDRQFILSSKKLLLSDSGFYLCAWRGSHEQYFGPGTRLTVT.